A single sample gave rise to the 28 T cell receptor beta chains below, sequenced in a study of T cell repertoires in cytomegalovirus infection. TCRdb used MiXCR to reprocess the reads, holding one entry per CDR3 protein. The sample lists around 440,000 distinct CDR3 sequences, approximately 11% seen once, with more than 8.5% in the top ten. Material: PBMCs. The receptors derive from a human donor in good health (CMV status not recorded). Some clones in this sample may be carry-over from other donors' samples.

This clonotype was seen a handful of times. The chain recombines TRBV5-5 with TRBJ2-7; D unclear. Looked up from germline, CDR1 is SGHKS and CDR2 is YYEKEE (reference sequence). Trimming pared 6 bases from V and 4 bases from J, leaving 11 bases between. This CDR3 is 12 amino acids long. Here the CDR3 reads CASISTAYEQYF. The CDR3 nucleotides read TGTGCCAGCATTTCCACCGCTTACGAGCAGTACTTC.

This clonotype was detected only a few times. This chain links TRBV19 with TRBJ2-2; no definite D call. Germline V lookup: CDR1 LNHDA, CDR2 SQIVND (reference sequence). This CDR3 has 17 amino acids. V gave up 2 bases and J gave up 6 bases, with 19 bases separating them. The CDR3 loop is CASSIQLEILLAGELFF. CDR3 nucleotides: TGTGCCAGTAGTATACAGCTGGAGATACTGTTGGCCGGGGAGCTGTTTTTT.

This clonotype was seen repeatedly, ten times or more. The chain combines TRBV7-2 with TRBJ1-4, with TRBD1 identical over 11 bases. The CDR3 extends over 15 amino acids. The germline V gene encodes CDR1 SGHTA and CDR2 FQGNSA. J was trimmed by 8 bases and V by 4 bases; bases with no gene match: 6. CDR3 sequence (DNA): TGTGCCAGCAGCTGGGGGACAGGGGGTCAAGAAAAACTGTTTTTT. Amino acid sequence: CASSWGTGGQEKLFF.

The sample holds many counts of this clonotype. CDR3 DNA sequence: TGTGCCAGCAGGTCTCGGGACAGCTTAAACACTGAAGCTTTCTTT. This translates into CASRSRDSLNTEAFF. The rearrangement links TRBV2 to TRBJ1-1, with 7 positions matching TRBD1. V dropped 6 bases and J dropped 2; count of bases not matched to a gene: 9. Germline lookup yields CDR1 SNHLY and CDR2 FYNNEI. This CDR3 contains 15 residues.

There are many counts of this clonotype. The CDR3 bases are TGTGCCAGCAGCTTATCTAGCGGGAGTACAGATACGCAGTATTTT. Its protein is CASSLSSGSTDTQYF. This rearrangement joins TRBV7-3 to TRBJ2-3; TRBD2 matches 10 bases. The CDR3 runs to 15 residues. V lost 2 bases and J lost 3; bases outside the gene matches: 2. Germline loops: CDR1 SGHTA, CDR2 FQGTGA.

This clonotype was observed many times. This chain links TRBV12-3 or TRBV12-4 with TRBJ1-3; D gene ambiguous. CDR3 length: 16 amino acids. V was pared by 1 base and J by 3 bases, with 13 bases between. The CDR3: CASSLGALAVGNTIYF. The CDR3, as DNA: TGTGCCAGCAGTTTAGGGGCCCTCGCAGTTGGAAACACCATATATTTT.

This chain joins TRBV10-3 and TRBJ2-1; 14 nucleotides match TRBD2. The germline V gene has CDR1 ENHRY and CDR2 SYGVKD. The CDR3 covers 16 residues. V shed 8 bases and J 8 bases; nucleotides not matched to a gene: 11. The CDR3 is CAIGTRTSGRSDEQFF. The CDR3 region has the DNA TGTGCCATCGGGACCAGGACTAGCGGGAGGAGTGATGAGCAGTTCTTC.

In DNA form, the CDR3 reads TGCAGTGCTAGAGTCCTAGCGGGGGGTACAGATACGCAGTATTTT. This encodes CSARVLAGGTDTQYF. The chain joins TRBV20-1 to TRBJ2-3; 11 nucleotides line up with TRBD2. Looked up from germline, CDR1 is DFQATT and CDR2 is SNEGSKA (reference sequence). V was pared by 1 base and J by 3 bases, with 3 bases of the junction left unmatched. The CDR3 contains 15 residues.

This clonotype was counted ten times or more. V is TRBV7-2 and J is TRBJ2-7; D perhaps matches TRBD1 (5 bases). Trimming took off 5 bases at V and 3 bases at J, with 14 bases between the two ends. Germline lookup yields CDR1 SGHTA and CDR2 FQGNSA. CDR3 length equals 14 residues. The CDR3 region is CASSLEKGFYEQYF. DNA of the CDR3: TGTGCCAGCAGCCTAGAAAAGGGGTTCTACGAGCAGTACTTC.

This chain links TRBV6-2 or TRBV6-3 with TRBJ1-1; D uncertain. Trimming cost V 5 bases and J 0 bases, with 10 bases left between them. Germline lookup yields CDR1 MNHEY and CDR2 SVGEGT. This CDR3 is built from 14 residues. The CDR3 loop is CASSKWALNTEAFF. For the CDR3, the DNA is TGTGCCAGCAGTAAATGGGCCTTGAACACTGAAGCTTTCTTT.

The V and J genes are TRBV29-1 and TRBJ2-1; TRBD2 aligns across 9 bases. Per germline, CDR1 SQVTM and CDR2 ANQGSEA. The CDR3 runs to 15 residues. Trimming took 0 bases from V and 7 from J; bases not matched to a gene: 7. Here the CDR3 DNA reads TGCAGCGTTGAAGATCTTGAAACTAGCGGGAATGAGCAGTTCTTC. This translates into CSVEDLETSGNEQFF.

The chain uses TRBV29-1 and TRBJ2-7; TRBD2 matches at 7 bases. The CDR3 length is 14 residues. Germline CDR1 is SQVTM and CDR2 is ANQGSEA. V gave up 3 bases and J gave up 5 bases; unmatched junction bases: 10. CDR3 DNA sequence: TGCAGCGTTGACGGCGGGAGCGGAAAGAACGAGCAGTACTTC. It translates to CSVDGGSGKNEQYF.

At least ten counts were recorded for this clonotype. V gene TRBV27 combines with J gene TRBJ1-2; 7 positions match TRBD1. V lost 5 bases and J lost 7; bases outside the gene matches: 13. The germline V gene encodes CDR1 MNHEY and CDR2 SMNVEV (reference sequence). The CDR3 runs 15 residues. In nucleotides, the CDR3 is TGTGCCAGCAGTCCCGGCAGGGGGGGTAACGGTGGCTACACCTTC. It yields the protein CASSPGRGGNGGYTF.

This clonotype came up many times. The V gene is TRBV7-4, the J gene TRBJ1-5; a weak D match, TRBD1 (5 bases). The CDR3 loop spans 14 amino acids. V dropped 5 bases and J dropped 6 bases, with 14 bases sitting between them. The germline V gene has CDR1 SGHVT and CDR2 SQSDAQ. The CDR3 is CASSPRVVRQPQHF. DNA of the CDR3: TGTGCCAGCAGCCCCAGGGTTGTGCGTCAGCCCCAGCATTTT.

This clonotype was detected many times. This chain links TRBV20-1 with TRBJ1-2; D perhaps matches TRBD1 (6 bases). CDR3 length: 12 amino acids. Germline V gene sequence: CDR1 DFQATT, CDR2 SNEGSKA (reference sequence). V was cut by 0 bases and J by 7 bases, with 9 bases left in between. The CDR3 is CSAREYRVGYTF. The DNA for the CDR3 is TGCAGTGCTAGAGAATACAGGGTTGGCTACACCTTC.

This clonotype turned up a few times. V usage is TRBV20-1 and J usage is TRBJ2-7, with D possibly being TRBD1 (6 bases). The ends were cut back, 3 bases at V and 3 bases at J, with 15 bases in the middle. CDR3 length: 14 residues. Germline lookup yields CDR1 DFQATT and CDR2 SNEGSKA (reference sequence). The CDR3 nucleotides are TGCAGTGCTAGCCCCGACTTACAGGGCTACGAGCAGTACTTC. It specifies CSASPDLQGYEQYF.

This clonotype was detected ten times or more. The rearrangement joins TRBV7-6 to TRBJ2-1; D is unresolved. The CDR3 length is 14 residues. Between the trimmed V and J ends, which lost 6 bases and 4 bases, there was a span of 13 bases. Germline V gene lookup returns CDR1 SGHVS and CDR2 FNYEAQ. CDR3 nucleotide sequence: TGTGCCAGCAGAGGAGTAGCACCGTACAATGAGCAGTTCTTC. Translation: CASRGVAPYNEQFF.

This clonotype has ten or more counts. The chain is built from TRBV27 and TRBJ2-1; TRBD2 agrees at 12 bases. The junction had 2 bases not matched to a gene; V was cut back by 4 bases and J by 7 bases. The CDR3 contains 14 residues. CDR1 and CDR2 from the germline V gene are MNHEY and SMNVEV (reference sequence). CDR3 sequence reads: CASSWTSGMNEQFF. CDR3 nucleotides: TGTGCCAGCAGTTGGACTAGCGGGATGAATGAGCAGTTCTTC.

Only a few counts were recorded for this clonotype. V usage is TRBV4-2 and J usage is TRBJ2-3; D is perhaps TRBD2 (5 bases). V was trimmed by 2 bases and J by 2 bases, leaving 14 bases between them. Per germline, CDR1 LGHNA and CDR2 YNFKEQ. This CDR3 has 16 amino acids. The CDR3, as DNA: TGTGCCAGCAGCCAACGGAGCGGAGATACCACAGATACGCAGTATTTT. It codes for CASSQRSGDTTDTQYF.

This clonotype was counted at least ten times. The DNA for the CDR3 is TGTGCCAGCAGCCCCGGGACGGACTATGGCTACACCTTC. Protein: CASSPGTDYGYTF. The chain links TRBV28 to TRBJ1-2; D might be TRBD1 (5 bases). This CDR3 has 13 residues. Germline V gene lookup returns CDR1 MDHEN and CDR2 SYDVKM. V lost 6 bases, J lost 3 bases, and 11 bases lay in between.

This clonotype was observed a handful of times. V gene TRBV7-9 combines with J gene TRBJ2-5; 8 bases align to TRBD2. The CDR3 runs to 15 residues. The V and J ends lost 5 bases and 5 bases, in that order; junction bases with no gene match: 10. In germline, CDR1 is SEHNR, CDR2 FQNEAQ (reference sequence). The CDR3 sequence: CASSVYGGAQETQYF. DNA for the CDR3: TGTGCCAGCAGCGTCTACGGGGGGGCCCAGGAGACCCAGTACTTC.

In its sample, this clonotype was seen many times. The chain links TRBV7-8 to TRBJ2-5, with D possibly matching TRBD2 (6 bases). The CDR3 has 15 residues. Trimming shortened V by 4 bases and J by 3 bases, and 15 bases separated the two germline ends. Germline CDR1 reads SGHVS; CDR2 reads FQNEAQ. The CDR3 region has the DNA TGTGCCAGCAGCTCCCGACTAGTGTTAAAAGAGACCCAGTACTTC. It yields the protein CASSSRLVLKETQYF. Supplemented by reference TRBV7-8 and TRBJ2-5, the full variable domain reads GAGVSQSPRYKVAKRGQDVALRCDPISGHVSLFWYQQALGQGPEFLTYFQNEAQLDKSGLPSDRFFAERPEGSVSTLKIQRTQQEDSAVYLCASSSRLVLKETQYFGPGTRLLVL.

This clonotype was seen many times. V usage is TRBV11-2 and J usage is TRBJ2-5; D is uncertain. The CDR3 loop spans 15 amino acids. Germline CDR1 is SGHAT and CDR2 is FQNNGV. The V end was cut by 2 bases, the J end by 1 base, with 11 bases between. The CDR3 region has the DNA TGTGCCAGCAGCTTAAACGGATTAGTCCAAGAGACCCAGTACTTC. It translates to CASSLNGLVQETQYF.

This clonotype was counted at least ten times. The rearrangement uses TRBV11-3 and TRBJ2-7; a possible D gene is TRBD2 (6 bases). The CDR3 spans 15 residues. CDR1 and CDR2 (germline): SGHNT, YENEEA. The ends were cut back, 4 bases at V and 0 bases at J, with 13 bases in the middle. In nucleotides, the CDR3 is TGTGCCAGCAGCTCCCGGGACGGGAGCTCCTACGAGCAGTACTTC. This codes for CASSSRDGSSYEQYF.

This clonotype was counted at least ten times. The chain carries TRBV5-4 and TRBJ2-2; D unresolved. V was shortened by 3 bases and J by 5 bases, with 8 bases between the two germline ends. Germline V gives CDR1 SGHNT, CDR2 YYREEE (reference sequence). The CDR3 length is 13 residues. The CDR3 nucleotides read TGTGCCAGCAGCTCTACGTGGACCGGGGAGCTGTTTTTT. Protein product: CASSSTWTGELFF.

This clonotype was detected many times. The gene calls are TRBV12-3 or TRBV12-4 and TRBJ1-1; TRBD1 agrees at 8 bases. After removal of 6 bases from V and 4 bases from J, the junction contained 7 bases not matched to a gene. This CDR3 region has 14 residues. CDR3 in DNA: TGTGCCAGCAGAAGACAGGGGTTCCTCACTGAAGCTTTCTTT. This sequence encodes CASRRQGFLTEAFF.

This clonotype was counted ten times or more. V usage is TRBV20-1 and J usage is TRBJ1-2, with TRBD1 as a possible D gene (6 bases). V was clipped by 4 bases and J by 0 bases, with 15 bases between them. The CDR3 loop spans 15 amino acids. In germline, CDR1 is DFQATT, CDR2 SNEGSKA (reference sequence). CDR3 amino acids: CSATRQESPNYGYTF. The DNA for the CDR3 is TGCAGTGCTACGCGACAGGAGTCCCCTAACTATGGCTACACCTTC.

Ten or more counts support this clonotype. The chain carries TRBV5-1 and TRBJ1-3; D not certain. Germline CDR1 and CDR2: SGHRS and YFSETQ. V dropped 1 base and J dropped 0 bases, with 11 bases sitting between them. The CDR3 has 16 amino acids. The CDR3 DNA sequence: TGCGCCAGCAGCTTGACGCACAGTGGCTCTGGAAACACCATATATTTT. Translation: CASSLTHSGSGNTIYF.